The TCR beta chain under discussion was sequenced for a study of T cells in Graves' hyperthyroidism and ophthalmopathy. General observations from the study: A model of 13 V-J features distinguished ophthalmopathy from stable hyperthyroidism.

Newly diagnosed patients aged 18 to 65 had hyperthyroidism of under 2 months' duration. Diagnoses were made from clinical symptoms, serum measures (thyroxine and TRAb), thyroid ultrasound and orbital computed tomography. Source material for PBMCs was about 10 ml fresh peripheral blood. Concerning this clonotype: Its antigen is currently unknown.

Authors of the study amplified TCR beta CDR3 regions from RNA transcripts. HTBI primers were employed in a first-round RT-PCR of the TCR CDR3. Each CDR3 protein is one row after TCRdb ran MiXCR on the multiplex PCR reads. The sample has approximately 430,000 distinct CDR3 sequences, about a sixth seen once. The sequenced sample was blood. The receptor was derived from a woman between 18 and 29 years old with Graves' hyperthyroidism.

The CDR3 loop reads CASSPSAGNYGYTF. The CDR3 nucleotides read TGTGCCAGCAGCCCTTCTGCGGGGAACTATGGCTACACCTTC. The chain carries TRBV7-3 and TRBJ1-2; no clear D. Trimming cost V 5 bases and J 2 bases, with 12 bases left between them. The CDR3 is 14 residues long. Germline-derived CDR1 and CDR2 are SGHTA and FQGTGA.